The sequence of this TCR beta chain was determined in a study of shared clonotypes between healthy human individuals. Findings of the study overall: Sequencing depth was predicted to influence how clonotypes are shared among donors. Sharing across four donors was highest in naive CD4 (roughly 5%) and lowest in memory CD8 (roughly 0.4%).

This CDR3 comprises 17 residues. The J segment lost 8 bases and the V segment lost 0 bases, leaving 11 bases of the junction unmatched. CDR1 and CDR2 (germline): ENHRY, SYGVKD. Points on this clone: The antigen is not known.

Sequenced by immunoSEQ multiplex PCR; TCRdb stores in-frame clones only, minus some. The table lists 2 million to 2.5 million clones, roughly 93% of them singletons. Nashville, Tennessee was home to all donors, each a Caucasian adult. Investigators divided CD4+ cells into CD45RA+ naive and CD45RA-negative memory subsets. The TCR originated in a man aged 18 to 35 in good health. Some clones in this sample may be carry-over from other donors' samples. The V and J genes are TRBV10-3 and TRBJ1-1, with TRBD1 identical over 11 bases. The sample taken for sequencing was naive CD4+ T cells from PBMCs. Subset noted: CD45RA+ positively selected. CDR3: CAISESTGQGALPEAFF. CDR3 in DNA: TGTGCCATCAGTGAGTCGACAGGACAGGGGGCACTCCCGGAAGCTTTCTTT.